Presented here are 6 T cell receptor beta chains from one specimen sequenced in a study of metastatic and nonmetastatic thyroid tumors (dated by TCRdb to 2019 to 2021). Before undergoing thyroid surgery, none of the patients had been given any kind of treatment. Libraries were built with PCR. Sequencing relied on an Illumina HiSeq 4000. In TCRdb, the public reads were trimmed at Q25 with fastp and aligned with MiXCR, with productive beta chains retained. The sample contains approximately 22,000 clones, roughly 12% of them found a single time. The ten largest clones capture approximately 8% of the sample. Specimen: blood. The receptors were gathered from a female donor with papillary thyroid cancer or a benign thyroid nodule (not recorded which). Some clones in this sample may be carry-over from other donors' samples.

This clone showed up many times. This sequence joins TRBV28 and TRBJ2-5, with 7 bases lining up with TRBD2. The ends lost 3 bases at V and 13 bases at J; junction bases unmatched: 8. This CDR3 region has 12 residues. Germline loops: CDR1 MDHEN, CDR2 SYDVKM. The DNA for the CDR3 is TGTGCCAGCAGTTTCCTACGGGAGGACTCGTACTTC. Its translation: CASSFLREDSYF.

J is TRBJ2-3 and V is TRBV6-4; TRBD2 is a possible D gene (5 bases). Looked up from germline, CDR1 is MRHNA and CDR2 is SNTAGT. The CDR3 runs 14 residues. The CDR3 DNA reads as TGTGGCGGCAGTGACTCGACAAGCGGTCCGGGGTTGTATTTT. Protein: CGGSDSTSGPGLYF.

This clone has ten or more counts. This chain connects TRBV20-1 to TRBJ2-1; 9 bases are shared with TRBD2. Losses at the gene ends were 0 bases for V and 7 bases for J; bases not matched to a gene: 7. The CDR3 extends over 15 amino acids. CDR1 DFQATT and CDR2 SNEGSKA come from the germline V gene (reference sequence). The CDR3 is CSARDNSGGKNEQFF. CDR3 DNA sequence: TGCAGTGCTAGAGATAACAGCGGGGGGAAGAATGAGCAGTTCTTC.

Ten or more counts support this clone. The chain is built from TRBV20-1 and TRBJ1-5; 10 bases agree with TRBD1. Germline CDR1 reads DFQATT; CDR2 reads SNEGSKA (reference sequence). The ends lost 1 base at V and 6 bases at J; junction bases unmatched: 6. CDR3 length: 15 amino acids. The CDR3 is CSARGGQGESQPQHF. The CDR3 DNA is TGCAGTGCTAGAGGCGGACAGGGGGAAAGTCAGCCCCAGCATTTT.

J is TRBJ1-2 and V is TRBV6-2 or TRBV6-3; D remains unclear. Germline-derived CDR1 and CDR2 are MNHEY and SVGEGT. V was cut by 6 bases and J by 1 base, with 15 bases left in between. The CDR3 is 15 residues long. CDR3 bases: TGTGCCAGCAGACCCTCTCAAGTGATTAACTATGGCTACACCTTC. Residues: CASRPSQVINYGYTF.

By sample fraction, this clone is medium-sized. This chain uses TRBV12-3 or TRBV12-4 with TRBJ2-7, with unresolved D. There are 13 residues in the CDR3. Trimming stripped 0 bases from V and 2 bases from J, with 5 bases between. In DNA form, the CDR3 reads TGTGCCAGCAGTTTAGCGGAGACCTACGAGCAGTACTTC. As protein: CASSLAETYEQYF.